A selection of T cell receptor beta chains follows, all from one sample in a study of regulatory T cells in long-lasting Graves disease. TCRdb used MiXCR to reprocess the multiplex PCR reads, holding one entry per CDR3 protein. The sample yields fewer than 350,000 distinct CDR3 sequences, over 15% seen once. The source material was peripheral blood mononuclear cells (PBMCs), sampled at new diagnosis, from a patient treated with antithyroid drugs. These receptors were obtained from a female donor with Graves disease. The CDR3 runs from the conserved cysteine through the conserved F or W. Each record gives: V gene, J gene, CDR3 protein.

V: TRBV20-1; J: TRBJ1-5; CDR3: CSARERESNQPQHF
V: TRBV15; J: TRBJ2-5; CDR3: CATSRVGQGETQYF
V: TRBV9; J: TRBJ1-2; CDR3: CASSKQGAWDYGYTF
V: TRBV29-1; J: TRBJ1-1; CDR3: CSAFEAAGEGTEAFF
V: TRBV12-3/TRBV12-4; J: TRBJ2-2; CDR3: CASSGLAGGNTGELFF
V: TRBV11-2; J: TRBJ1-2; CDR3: CASSQGASVDYGYTF
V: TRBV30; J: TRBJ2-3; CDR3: CAWSEGSTDTQYF
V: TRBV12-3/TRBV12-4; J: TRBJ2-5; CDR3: CASSPTGGVETQYF
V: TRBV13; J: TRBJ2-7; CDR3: CASSPWAGGPSYEQYF
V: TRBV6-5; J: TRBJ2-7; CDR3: CASSWRESYEQYF
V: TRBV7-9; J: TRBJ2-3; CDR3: CASSLLAGGNTDTQYF
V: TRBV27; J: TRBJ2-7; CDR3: CASSYSPDPRYEQYF
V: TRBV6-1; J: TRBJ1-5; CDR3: CARNQPQHF
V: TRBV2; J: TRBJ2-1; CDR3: CASRRTVAAGVDNEQFF
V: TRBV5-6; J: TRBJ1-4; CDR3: CASTLGGTGRGDEKLFF